This T cell receptor beta chain is from a study of breast tumors, draining lymph nodes, adjacent tissues. J was trimmed by 3 bases and V by 0 bases; bases with no gene match: 10. Germline-derived CDR1 and CDR2 are MGHRA and YSYEKL. The CDR3 has 20 residues. TCRdb analysed the multiplex PCR reads with MiXCR anew, one entry per CDR3 protein. Of fewer than 140,000 distinct CDR3 sequences in the sample, 30% were seen once. Breast cancer patients provided tissue from their axillary draining lymph nodes. This clonotype has at least ten counts. V is TRBV4-1 and J is TRBJ1-6, with 11 bases matching TRBD1. This TCR was sampled from a female donor with breast cancer. Some clones in this sample may be carry-over from other donors' samples. The sample comprised axillary lymph node tissue. The chain's CDR3 is CASSQDGTGGRGDYNSPLHF. CDR3 sequence (DNA): TGCGCCAGCAGCCAAGATGGGACAGGGGGTAGAGGGGACTATAATTCACCCCTCCACTTT.